These 5 T cell receptor beta chains were all obtained from the same sample, sequenced in a study of blood T cell repertoires in COVID-19. Some clones are missing from TCRdb's copy, which holds only in-frame ones; the method was immunoSEQ multiplex PCR. The table records around 210,000 clones, approximately 85% of them present only once. The source material was peripheral blood. These receptors were obtained from a man aged 50 to 60 with COVID-19, enrolled during active disease.

The rearrangement joins TRBV6-5 to TRBJ2-7; 7 bases line up with TRBD1. Germline V gene lookup returns CDR1 MNHEY and CDR2 SVGAGI. This CDR3 has 11 amino acids. The ends lost 6 bases at V and 12 bases at J; junction bases unmatched: 8. This CDR3 is CASRKDRVGYF. In DNA, the CDR3 is TGTGCCAGCAGGAAAGACAGGGTCGGGTACTTC.

This rearrangement joins TRBV6-4 to TRBJ1-4; possibly TRBD1 for D (6 bases). V dropped 7 bases and J dropped 8 bases, with 14 bases sitting between them. CDR1 is MRHNA and CDR2 is SNTAGT in the germline V gene. The CDR3 has 13 amino acids. Here the CDR3 reads CASTNREGEKLFF. DNA of the CDR3: TGTGCCAGCACTAACAGGGAAGGGGAAAAACTGTTTTTT.

DNA for the CDR3: TGTGCCTGGAGTTACCCCGGGACTCCCGGGATTCAGTACTTC. Its translation is CAWSYPGTPGIQYF. V and J are TRBV30 and TRBJ2-4; a possible D gene is TRBD2 (6 bases). Between the trimmed V and J ends, which lost 2 bases and 10 bases, there was a span of 18 bases. The CDR3 sequence is 14 residues long. Germline-derived CDR1 and CDR2 are GTSNPN and SVGIG (reference sequence).

This rearrangement joins TRBV4-1 to TRBJ1-5; D is perhaps TRBD1 (6 bases). The V end was cut by 3 bases, the J end by 2 bases, with 11 bases between. Germline CDR1 is MGHRA and CDR2 is YSYEKL. This CDR3 comprises 15 residues. As DNA, the CDR3 is TGCGCCAGCAGCCAGGGGGACACCCGCAATCAGCCCCAGCATTTT. Encoded protein: CASSQGDTRNQPQHF.

The chain carries TRBV6-1 and TRBJ1-5, with 10 positions matching TRBD1. The ends lost 3 bases at V and 1 base at J; junction bases unmatched: 3. Germline V gene sequence: CDR1 MNHNS, CDR2 SASEGT. The CDR3 runs to 16 residues. CDR3 nucleotides: TGTGCCAGCAGTGATACGGACAGGGGGAGCAATCAGCCCCAGCATTTT. This codes for CASSDTDRGSNQPQHF.